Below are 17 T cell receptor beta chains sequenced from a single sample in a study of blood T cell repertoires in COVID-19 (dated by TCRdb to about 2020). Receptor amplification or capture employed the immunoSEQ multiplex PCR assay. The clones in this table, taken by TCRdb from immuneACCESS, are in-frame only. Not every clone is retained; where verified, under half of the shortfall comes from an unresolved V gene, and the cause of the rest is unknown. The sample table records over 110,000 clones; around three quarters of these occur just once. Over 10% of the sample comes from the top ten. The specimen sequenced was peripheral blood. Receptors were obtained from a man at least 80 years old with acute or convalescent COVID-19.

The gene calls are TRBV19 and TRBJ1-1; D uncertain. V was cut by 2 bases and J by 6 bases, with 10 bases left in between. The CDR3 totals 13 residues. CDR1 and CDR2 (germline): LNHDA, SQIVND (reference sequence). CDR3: CASSISEIAEAFF. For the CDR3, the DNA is TGTGCCAGTAGTATATCTGAAATAGCTGAAGCTTTCTTT.

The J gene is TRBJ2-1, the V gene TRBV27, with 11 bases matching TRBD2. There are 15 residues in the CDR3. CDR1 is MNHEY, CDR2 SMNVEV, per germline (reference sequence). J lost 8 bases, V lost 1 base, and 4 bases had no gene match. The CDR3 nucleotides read TGTGCCAGCAGTTTATTAGCGGGGGGGGAGGATGAGCAGTTCTTC. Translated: CASSLLAGGEDEQFF.

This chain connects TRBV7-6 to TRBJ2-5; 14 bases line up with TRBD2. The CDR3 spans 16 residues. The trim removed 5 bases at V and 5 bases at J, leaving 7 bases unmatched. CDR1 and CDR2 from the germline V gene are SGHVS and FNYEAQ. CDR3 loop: CASSARLAGGVETQYF. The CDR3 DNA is TGTGCCAGCAGCGCCCGACTAGCGGGGGGGGTGGAGACCCAGTACTTC.

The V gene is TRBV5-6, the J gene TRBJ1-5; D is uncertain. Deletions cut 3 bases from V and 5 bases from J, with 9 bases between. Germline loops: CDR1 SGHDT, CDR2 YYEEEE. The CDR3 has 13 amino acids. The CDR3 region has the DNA TGTGCCAGCAGCTCGCAGGACTATCAGCCCCAGCATTTT. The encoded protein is CASSSQDYQPQHF.

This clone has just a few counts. The CDR3 coding sequence is TGTGCCACCACGGCGGACACTGAAGCTTTCTTT. The encoded protein is CATTADTEAFF. The chain links TRBV12-3 or TRBV12-4 to TRBJ1-1; D ambiguous. The germline V and J ends were trimmed by 10 bases and 3 bases, with 9 bases remaining between them. The length of the CDR3 is 11 residues.

In DNA, the CDR3 is TGTGCCAGCAGTTTCCTAGGGGGGGAGTACCAGCATTTT. Residues: CASSFLGGEYQHF. The J gene is TRBJ1-5, the V gene TRBV5-5; TRBD1 might be the D (6 bases). Germline CDR1 and CDR2: SGHKS and YYEKEE (reference sequence). CDR3 length: 13 amino acids. V lost 5 bases and J 12 bases, leaving 18 bases between the germline ends.

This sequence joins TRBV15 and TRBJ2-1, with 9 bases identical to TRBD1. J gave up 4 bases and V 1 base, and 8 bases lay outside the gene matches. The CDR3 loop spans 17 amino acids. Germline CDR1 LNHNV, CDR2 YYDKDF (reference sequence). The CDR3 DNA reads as TGTGCCACCAGCAGAGTTGGGACAGGGATACTGTACAATGAGCAGTTCTTC. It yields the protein CATSRVGTGILYNEQFF. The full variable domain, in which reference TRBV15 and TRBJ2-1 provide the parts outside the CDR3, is DAMVIQNPRYQVTQFGKPVTLSCSQTLNHNVMYWYQQKSSQAPKLLFHYYDKDFNNEADTPDNFQSRRPNTSFCFLDIRSPGLGDTAMYLCATSRVGTGILYNEQFFGPGTRLTVL.

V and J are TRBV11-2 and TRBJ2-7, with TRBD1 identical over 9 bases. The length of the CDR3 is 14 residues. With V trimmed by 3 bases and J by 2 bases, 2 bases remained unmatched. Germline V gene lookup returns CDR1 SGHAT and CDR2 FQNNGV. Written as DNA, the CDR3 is TGTGCCAGCAGCTTCGACAGGGGGACCTACGAGCAGTACTTC. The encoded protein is CASSFDRGTYEQYF.

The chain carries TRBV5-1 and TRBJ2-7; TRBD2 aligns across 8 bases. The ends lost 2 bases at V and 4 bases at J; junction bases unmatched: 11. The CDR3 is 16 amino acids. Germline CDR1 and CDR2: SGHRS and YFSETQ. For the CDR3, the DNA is TGCGCCAGCAGCTTTACGTTCGGGGGGGCTATATACGAGCAGTACTTC. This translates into CASSFTFGGAIYEQYF.

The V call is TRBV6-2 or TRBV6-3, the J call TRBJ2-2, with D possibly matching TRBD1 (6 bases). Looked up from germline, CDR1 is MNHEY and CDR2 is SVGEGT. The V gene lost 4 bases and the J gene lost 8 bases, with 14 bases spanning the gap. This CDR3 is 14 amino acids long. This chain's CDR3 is CASSFHPRGGELFF. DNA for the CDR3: TGTGCCAGCAGTTTCCACCCCAGGGGTGGGGAGCTGTTTTTT.

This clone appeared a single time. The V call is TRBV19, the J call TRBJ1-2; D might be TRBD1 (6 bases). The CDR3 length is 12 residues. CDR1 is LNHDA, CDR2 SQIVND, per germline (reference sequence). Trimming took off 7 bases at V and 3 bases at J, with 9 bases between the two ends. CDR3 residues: CASTTGYYGYTF. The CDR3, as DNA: TGTGCCAGTACTACAGGGTACTATGGCTACACCTTC.

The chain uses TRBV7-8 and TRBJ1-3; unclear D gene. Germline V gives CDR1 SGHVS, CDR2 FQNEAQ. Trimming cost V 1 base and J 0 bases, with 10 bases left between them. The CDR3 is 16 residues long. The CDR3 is CASSLGLQVSGNTIYF. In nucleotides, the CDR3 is TGTGCCAGCAGCTTAGGGCTTCAGGTCTCTGGAAACACCATATATTTT.

CDR3 coding DNA: TGTGCCAGCAGCTTAGACAGTCTCTACGAGCAGTACTTC. This encodes CASSLDSLYEQYF. The chain employs TRBV7-2 and TRBJ2-7; D not resolved. Germline V CDR1 and CDR2: SGHTA, FQGNSA. The CDR3 length is 13 residues. V gave up 1 base and J gave up 3 bases, with 7 bases separating them.

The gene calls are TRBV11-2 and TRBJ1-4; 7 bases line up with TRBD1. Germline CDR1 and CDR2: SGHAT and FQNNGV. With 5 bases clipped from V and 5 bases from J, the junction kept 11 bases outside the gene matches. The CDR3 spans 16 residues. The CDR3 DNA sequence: TGTGCCAGCAGCAGATATCCGGGACAGTTAAATGAAAAACTGTTTTTT. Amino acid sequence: CASSRYPGQLNEKLFF.

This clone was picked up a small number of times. The DNA for the CDR3 is TGTGCCAGCAGTTACCCCAACATTGGCCCTGAAGCTTTCTTT. Its protein is CASSYPNIGPEAFF. J is TRBJ1-1 and V is TRBV6-2 or TRBV6-3; D is uncertain. The CDR3 length is 14 residues. V lost 2 bases and J lost 6, with 13 bases in between. Germline values: CDR1 MNHEY, CDR2 SVGEGT.

This CDR3 is CASSSAREGRYEQYF. In nucleotides, the CDR3 is TGTGCCAGCAGCTCAGCCCGTGAGGGTCGGTACGAGCAGTACTTC. The chain couples TRBV5-4 to TRBJ2-7; TRBD2 is a possible D gene (5 bases). The V end lost 3 bases, the J end lost 4 bases, and 17 bases lay between the germline ends. CDR3 length equals 15 residues. Germline CDR1 SGHNT, CDR2 YYREEE (reference sequence).

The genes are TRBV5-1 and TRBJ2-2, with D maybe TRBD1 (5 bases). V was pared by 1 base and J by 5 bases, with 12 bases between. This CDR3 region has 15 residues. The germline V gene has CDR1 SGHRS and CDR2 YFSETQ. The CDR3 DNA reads TGCGCCAGCAGCTTGACAGGCACGGAGACCGGGGAGCTGTTTTTT. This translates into CASSLTGTETGELFF.